This passage covers 16 T cell receptor beta chains from one sample sequenced in a study of vaccination effects on CD4 cells after COVID-19. These TCRs are of unknown antigen specificity. Repertoires were generated with immunoSEQ multiplex PCR, while TCRdb's copy carries only in-frame clones and drops some. The sample holds approximately 74,000 clones, over 70% seen once. Prior to sequencing, the ViraFEST assay stimulated PBMC with viral peptide pools, which expanded the antigen-specific CD4+ T cells. When around ten days of culture had elapsed, CD4+ T cells were isolated. Either the BNT162b2 or mRNA-1273 vaccine was given to participants in two doses. Sequencing was performed on CD4+ T cells from PBMCs cultured with HCoV-OC43 spike peptides, taken after COVID-19 vaccination. Regarding subset: HCoV-OC43 spike overlapping peptide pool stimulation. These receptor sequences come from a human donor who received a COVID-19 vaccine.

This chain joins TRBV7-2 and TRBJ2-1; D not resolved. This CDR3 spans 14 amino acids. Trimming left V 5 bases short and J 3 bases short, with 11 bases between. Germline V gene sequence: CDR1 SGHTA, CDR2 FQGNSA. CDR3 amino acids: CASSQLTDYNEQFF. DNA of the CDR3: TGTGCCAGCAGCCAACTGACGGACTACAATGAGCAGTTCTTC.

The rearrangement links TRBV20-1 to TRBJ2-5, with D tentatively TRBD1 or TRBD2 (5 bases each). V was clipped by 3 bases and J by 5 bases, with 13 bases between them. Germline V gives CDR1 DFQATT, CDR2 SNEGSKA (reference sequence). The CDR3 sequence is 13 residues long. The CDR3 coding sequence is TGCAGTGCTAGTCGTCGGGACGGGGAGACCCAGTACTTC. This encodes CSASRRDGETQYF.

In regard to this clone: The junction departs from the called germline gene at one end, perhaps through a read error. V usage is TRBV5-5 and J usage is TRBJ1-4; TRBD1 might be the D (6 bases). Germline loops: CDR1 SGHKS, CDR2 YYEKEE (reference sequence). The CDR3 extends over 13 amino acids. For the CDR3, the DNA is TGTGCCAGCAGCCTCCCCCTACAGGGAAAATTGTTTTTT. This sequence encodes CASSLPLQGKLFF.

The genes are TRBV5-1 and TRBJ1-2; D is ambiguous. The CDR3 is 14 residues long. Trimming took 4 bases from V and 4 from J, leaving 14 bases between them. Germline V gene sequence: CDR1 SGHRS, CDR2 YFSETQ. The CDR3 here is CASSPERNRYGYTF. CDR3 DNA sequence: TGCGCCAGCAGCCCCGAGAGGAACCGCTATGGCTACACCTTC.

This rearrangement joins TRBV7-2 to TRBJ2-7; the match to TRBD1 covers 8 bases. The V gene end was trimmed by 5 bases and the J gene end by 6 bases; junction bases not matched to a gene: 9. The CDR3 contains 14 residues. Per the germline V gene, CDR1 is SGHTA and CDR2 is FQGNSA. The CDR3 sequence is CASSPRTGMGEQYV. CDR3 DNA sequence: TGTGCCAGCAGCCCCCGGACAGGGATGGGCGAGCAGTACGTC.

This chain joins TRBV5-1 and TRBJ2-2; 13 bases align to TRBD2. From germline, CDR1 is SGHRS and CDR2 YFSETQ. This CDR3 is 18 amino acids long. V shed 4 bases and J 4 bases; nucleotides not matched to a gene: 10. The CDR3 DNA reads TGCGCCAGCAGCCCCGGGACTAGCGGGACCTGGGGCACCGGGGAGCTGTTTTTT. It translates to CASSPGTSGTWGTGELFF. Together with reference TRBV5-1 and TRBJ2-2, the CDR3 gives the full variable domain: KAGVTQTPRYLIKTRGQQVTLSCSPISGHRSVSWYQQTPGQGLQFLFEYFSETQRNKGNFPGRFSGRQFSNSRSEMNVSTLELGDSALYLCASSPGTSGTWGTGELFFGEGSRLTVL.

The V call is TRBV2, the J call TRBJ2-5; D possibly corresponds to TRBD2 (5 bases). V lost 6 bases and J 4 bases, leaving 12 bases between the germline ends. CDR1 SNHLY and CDR2 FYNNEI come from the germline V gene. CDR3 length: 13 amino acids. CDR3 DNA: TGTGCCAGCAGAGCTAGCCTATTAGAGACCCAGTACTTC. This sequence encodes CASRASLLETQYF.

The chain employs TRBV7-8 and TRBJ1-5; maybe TRBD1 (5 bases). CDR3 length: 15 residues. CDR1 is SGHVS and CDR2 is FQNEAQ in the germline V gene. With 5 bases removed from V and 7 bases from J, the gap between germline ends came to 18 bases. The CDR3 region has the DNA TGTGCCAGCAGCCCCCGGGGGGGGAGTGGACAGCCCCAGCATTTT. It is translated as CASSPRGGSGQPQHF.

The J gene is TRBJ1-4, the V gene TRBV7-9; 7 bases align to TRBD1. CDR1 SEHNR and CDR2 FQNEAQ come from the germline V gene (reference sequence). The V and J ends lost 4 bases and 2 bases, in that order; junction bases with no gene match: 16. The CDR3 is 19 residues long. DNA of the CDR3: TGTGCCAGCAGCTCCCTCCGACAGGGCCAAGTTCTCACTAATGAAAAACTGTTTTTT. Residues: CASSSLRQGQVLTNEKLFF.

The chain couples TRBV10-3 to TRBJ1-4, with D tentatively TRBD1 (5 bases). The CDR3 runs 13 residues. Trimming removed 10 bases at V and 4 bases at J, with 13 bases between. The germline V gene encodes CDR1 ENHRY and CDR2 SYGVKD. The CDR3 reads CATAPQGNEKLFF. CDR3 bases: TGTGCCACTGCTCCCCAGGGTAATGAAAAACTGTTTTTT.

The chain joins TRBV6-1 to TRBJ1-4; the D is unclear. V gave up 1 base and J gave up 7 bases, with 10 bases separating them. Germline CDR1 and CDR2: MNHNS and SASEGT. CDR3 length equals 14 residues. The CDR3 DNA reads TGTGCCAGCAGTGAAGGGGGATTTATTGAAAAACTGTTTTTT. The encoded protein is CASSEGGFIEKLFF.

The J gene is TRBJ2-3, the V gene TRBV29-1; D might be TRBD2 (6 bases). Germline V CDR1 and CDR2: SQVTM, ANQGSEA. Trimming cost V 2 bases and J 0 bases, with 15 bases left between them. The CDR3 extends over 16 amino acids. The CDR3 region is CSVESLLARSTDTQYF. The CDR3 DNA reads as TGCAGCGTTGAAAGCCTTCTAGCGAGGAGCACAGATACGCAGTATTTT.

Details on this clone: A read error may produce the germline difference seen at one junction end. The chain uses TRBV29-1 and TRBJ2-5; 7 bases agree with TRBD2. From germline, CDR1 is SQVTM and CDR2 ANQGSEA. This CDR3 comprises 10 residues. The CDR3 region is CGGGQETQYF. CDR3 coding DNA: TGTGGGGGGGGTCAAGAGACCCAGTACTTC.

The chain joins TRBV5-6 to TRBJ1-2, with 8 bases identical to TRBD1. Germline CDR1 is SGHDT and CDR2 is YYEEEE. The CDR3 is 14 amino acids. V lost 2 bases to trimming and J lost 4 bases; unmatched junction nucleotides: 4. In DNA form, the CDR3 reads TGTGCCAGCAGCTTTACAGGGGGGACCTATGGCTACACCTTC. Protein product: CASSFTGGTYGYTF.

This clone was found once. The J gene is TRBJ2-3, the V gene TRBV10-2; 8 positions agree with TRBD2. Unmatched junction bases numbered 7, after V lost 7 bases and J lost 4 bases. CDR1 and CDR2 from the germline V gene are WSHSY and SAAADI. The CDR3 runs 14 residues. This CDR3 reads CASKNSGGSDTQYF. CDR3 in DNA: TGCGCCAGCAAAAACTCGGGGGGGTCAGATACGCAGTATTTT.

The chain combines TRBV5-1 with TRBJ1-1; no clear D. Between the trimmed V and J ends, which lost 0 bases and 0 bases, there was a span of 12 bases. Per the germline V gene, CDR1 is SGHRS and CDR2 is YFSETQ. The CDR3 sequence is 16 residues long. This CDR3 reads CASSLVWGTMNTEAFF. The CDR3 DNA reads TGCGCCAGCAGCTTGGTTTGGGGTACGATGAACACTGAAGCTTTCTTT.